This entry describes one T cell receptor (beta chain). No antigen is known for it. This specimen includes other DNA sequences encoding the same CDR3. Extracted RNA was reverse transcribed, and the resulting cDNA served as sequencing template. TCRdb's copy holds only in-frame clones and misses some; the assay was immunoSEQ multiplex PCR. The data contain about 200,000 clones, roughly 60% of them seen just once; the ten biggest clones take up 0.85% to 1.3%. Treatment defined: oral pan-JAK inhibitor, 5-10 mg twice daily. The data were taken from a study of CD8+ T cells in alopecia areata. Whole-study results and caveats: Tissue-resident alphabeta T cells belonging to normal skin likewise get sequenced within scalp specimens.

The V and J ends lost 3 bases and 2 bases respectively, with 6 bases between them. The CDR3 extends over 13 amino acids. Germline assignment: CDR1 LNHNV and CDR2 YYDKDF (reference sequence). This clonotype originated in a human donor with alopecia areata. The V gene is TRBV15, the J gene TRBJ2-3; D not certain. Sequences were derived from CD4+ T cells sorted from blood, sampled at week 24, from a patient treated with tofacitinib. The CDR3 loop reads CATSRGYTDTQYF. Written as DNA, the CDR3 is TGTGCCACCAGCAGGGGTTACACAGATACGCAGTATTTT. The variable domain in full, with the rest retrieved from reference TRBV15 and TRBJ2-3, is DAMVIQNPRYQVTQFGKPVTLSCSQTLNHNVMYWYQQKSSQAPKLLFHYYDKDFNNEADTPDNFQSRRPNTSFCFLDIRSPGLGDTAMYLCATSRGYTDTQYFGPGTRLTVL.